This passage covers 29 T cell receptor beta chains from one sample sequenced in a study of naive and memory T cell subsets. Both TRBC1 and TRBC2 were covered by a beta constant-region primer of two equimolar oligonucleotides. TCRdb recomputed calls from the UMI-ligation and nested PCR reads with MiXCR, one row per CDR3 protein. The sample records more than 25,000 distinct CDR3 sequences, roughly a tenth being singletons. The sequencing input was effector memory CD4+ T cells from blood. Regarding subset: effector memory, CD45RA- CD27-. The receptors were sampled from a human donor in good health.

This clonotype was counted many times. The V call is TRBV13, the J call TRBJ2-1, with 11 bases fitting TRBD1. V was pared by 1 base and J by 9 bases, with 8 bases of the junction left unmatched. Germline CDR1 PRHDT, CDR2 FYEKMQ (reference sequence). This CDR3 has 16 amino acids. The CDR3, as DNA: TGTGCCAGCAGCTTAGTGTGGAGGACAGGGGGCTCTGAGCAGTTCTTC. It yields the protein CASSLVWRTGGSEQFF.

This clonotype was picked up a small number of times. The chain couples TRBV5-5 to TRBJ2-7; 8 positions match TRBD1. Germline lookup yields CDR1 SGHKS and CDR2 YYEKEE (reference sequence). The trim removed 1 base at V and 0 bases at J, leaving 3 bases unmatched. This CDR3 has 15 residues. CDR3 in DNA: TGTGCCAGCAGCTTGCGGGACAGGAGCTCCTACGAGCAGTACTTC. This encodes CASSLRDRSSYEQYF.

This clonotype occurred many times. The chain employs TRBV12-3 or TRBV12-4 and TRBJ2-7; D is undetermined. V lost 4 bases and J lost 0, with 7 bases in between. The CDR3 is 13 residues long. CDR3 sequence (DNA): TGTGCCAGCAGTTCCCCCGGCTCCTACGAGCAGTACTTC. The encoded protein is CASSSPGSYEQYF.

There are a few counts of this clonotype. The chain combines TRBV30 with TRBJ2-1, with D possibly matching TRBD2 (6 bases). This CDR3 region has 10 residues. Germline CDR1 is GTSNPN and CDR2 is SVGIG (reference sequence). The CDR3 loop is CAGGHNEQFF. CDR3 sequence (DNA): TGTGCGGGAGGACACAATGAGCAGTTCTTC. Supplemented by reference TRBV30 and TRBJ2-1, the full variable domain reads SQTIHQWPATLVQPVGSPLSLECTVEGTSNPNLYWYRQAAGRGLQLLFYSVGIGQISSEVPQNLSASRPQDRQFILSSKKLLLSDSGFYLCAGGHNEQFFGPGTRLTVL.

This clonotype has a handful of counts. The V gene is TRBV7-2, the J gene TRBJ2-1; the match to TRBD1 covers 7 bases. This CDR3 is 14 amino acids long. The germline gives CDR1 SGHTA, CDR2 FQGNSA. Trimming at V came to 7 bases and at J to 13 bases, leaving 16 bases not matched to a gene. The CDR3 bases are TGTGCCAGCACCTCCGTTCCCCTTTCAGGGGGTCAGTTCTTC. Translated: CASTSVPLSGGQFF.

The chain has TRBV20-1 and TRBJ1-2; D is unclear. Per germline, CDR1 DFQATT and CDR2 SNEGSKA (reference sequence). V lost 4 bases to trimming and J lost 6 bases, with 15 bases between them. This CDR3 comprises 13 residues. The CDR3 nucleotides read TGCAGTGCTATTAAGGTTGTCCGTGATGGCTACACCTTC. Translation: CSAIKVVRDGYTF.

This clonotype was picked up a small number of times. The chain couples TRBV20-1 to TRBJ1-1; D is ambiguous. The CDR3 length is 12 residues. Germline V gene lookup returns CDR1 DFQATT and CDR2 SNEGSKA (reference sequence). The CDR3 spells CSGIVVDTEAFF. For the CDR3, the DNA is TGCAGCGGGATCGTCGTTGACACTGAAGCTTTCTTT.

This clonotype has ten or more counts. The rearrangement uses TRBV18 and TRBJ1-6; D is ambiguous. Germline CDR1 is KGHSH and CDR2 is LQKENI. This CDR3 has 14 residues. V was cut by 4 bases and J by 4 bases, with 8 bases left in between. The DNA of the CDR3 is TGTGCCAGCTCACTGGACCGATATAATTCACCCCTCCACTTT. This encodes CASSLDRYNSPLHF.

This clonotype has at least ten counts. For the CDR3, the DNA is TGTGCCAGCAGCTCGTCCACGGGACGGATTAACTATGGCTACACCTTC. Translating it yields CASSSSTGRINYGYTF. The chain has TRBV11-2 and TRBJ1-2; D possibly corresponds to TRBD1 (5 bases). V was pared by 4 bases and J by 1 base, with 16 bases between. The CDR3 has 16 residues. From germline, CDR1 is SGHAT and CDR2 FQNNGV. Supplemented by reference TRBV11-2 and TRBJ1-2, the full variable domain reads EAGVAQSPRYKIIEKRQSVAFWCNPISGHATLYWYQQILGQGPKLLIQFQNNGVVDDSQLPKDRFSAERLKGVDSTLKIQPAKLEDSAVYLCASSSSTGRINYGYTFGSGTRLTVV.

V is TRBV21-1 and J is TRBJ1-5; no check of the table's D call, TRBD1, against the DNA was made. TRBV21-1 is an annotated pseudogene. This CDR3 is 15 amino acids long. The CDR3 loop reads CASTSHRGRDQPQHF. The CDR3 DNA is TGTGCCAGCACATCCCACAGGGGGCGAGATCAGCCCCAGCATTTT.

In its sample, this clonotype was seen many times. The chain has TRBV5-6 and TRBJ2-1, with 10 positions matching TRBD1. The CDR3 covers 16 residues. In germline, CDR1 is SGHDT, CDR2 YYEEEE. V lost 3 bases, J lost 3 bases, and 6 bases stayed unmatched. This CDR3 is CASSSTGTGVYNEQFF. The CDR3, as DNA: TGTGCCAGCAGCTCAACCGGGACAGGGGTCTACAATGAGCAGTTCTTC. Full variable domain (remainder filled in from reference TRBV5-6 and TRBJ2-1): DAGVTQSPTHLIKTRGQQVTLRCSPKSGHDTVSWYQQALGQGPQFIFQYYEEEERQRGNFPDRFSGHQFPNYSSELNVNALLLGDSALYLCASSSTGTGVYNEQFFGPGTRLTVL.

This clonotype was seen more than once but under ten times. The chain links TRBV18 to TRBJ1-2; D might be TRBD1 (5 bases). The CDR3 has 13 residues. Deletions cut 3 bases from V and 11 bases from J, with 16 bases between. Germline V gene sequence: CDR1 KGHSH, CDR2 LQKENI. The CDR3 here is CASSPGAESEYTF. CDR3 bases: TGTGCCAGCTCACCTGGGGCCGAATCGGAATACACCTTC.

Many counts were recorded for this clonotype. The chain couples TRBV20-1 to TRBJ2-1; D possibly corresponds to TRBD2 (6 bases). Germline V gene sequence: CDR1 DFQATT, CDR2 SNEGSKA (reference sequence). The CDR3 is made up of 15 amino acids. V was clipped by 6 bases and J by 2 bases, with 17 bases between them. The CDR3 DNA reads TGCAGTGCCCCCACCCTGGGGGGTACCTACAATGAGCAGTTCTTC. This sequence encodes CSAPTLGGTYNEQFF.

This clonotype was observed at least ten times. CDR3 in amino acids: CASSSGRGSYNEQFF. Written as DNA, the CDR3 is TGTGCCAGCAGCTCCGGCAGGGGGTCCTACAATGAGCAGTTCTTC. The chain joins TRBV11-2 to TRBJ2-1; 7 nucleotides align to TRBD1. The J segment lost 1 base and the V segment lost 4 bases, leaving 4 bases of the junction unmatched. This CDR3 has 15 amino acids. The germline CDR1 and CDR2 sequences are SGHAT and FQNNGV. The full variable domain, its missing parts supplied by reference TRBV11-2 and TRBJ2-1, is EAGVAQSPRYKIIEKRQSVAFWCNPISGHATLYWYQQILGQGPKLLIQFQNNGVVDDSQLPKDRFSAERLKGVDSTLKIQPAKLEDSAVYLCASSSGRGSYNEQFFGPGTRLTVL.

V gene TRBV7-2 combines with J gene TRBJ2-3; perhaps TRBD2 as D (8 bases). The V gene's germline CDR1 is SGHTA and CDR2 FQGNSA. Trimming took 6 bases from V and 3 from J, leaving 28 bases between them. CDR3 size: 19 residues. The CDR3 DNA is TGTGCCAGCAGGTTTGGACAGGAGATTTTAGCGGGATTAACAGATACGCAGTATTTT. Translating gives CASRFGQEILAGLTDTQYF.

By sample fraction, this clonotype is medium-sized. The chain uses TRBV7-2 and TRBJ2-5; 8 bases are a match to TRBD1. V shed 4 bases, J shed 5 bases, and the junction held 6 bases outside the gene matches. This CDR3 contains 14 residues. Germline V gene sequence: CDR1 SGHTA, CDR2 FQGNSA. CDR3 protein: CASSSDRGGETQYF. The CDR3 DNA sequence: TGTGCCAGCAGCTCTGACAGGGGCGGGGAGACCCAGTACTTC.

This chain links TRBV7-6 with TRBJ1-5; D call uncertain. The germline V gene has CDR1 SGHVS and CDR2 FNYEAQ. The CDR3 length is 16 residues. With 2 bases removed from V and 3 bases from J, the gap between germline ends came to 14 bases. The CDR3 coding sequence is TGTGCCAGCAGCTTACAGTCAGTGGGCACCAATCAGCCCCAGCATTTT. Amino acids: CASSLQSVGTNQPQHF.

The J gene is TRBJ1-2, the V gene TRBV29-1; D is unresolved. V gave up 4 bases and J gave up 6 bases, with 9 bases separating them. The CDR3 is 11 amino acids. Germline values: CDR1 SQVTM, CDR2 ANQGSEA. CDR3 loop: CSVVLTDGYTF. The CDR3 DNA is TGCAGCGTTGTTCTGACTGATGGCTACACCTTC.

The chain employs TRBV11-2 and TRBJ2-1, with 12 bases identical to TRBD1. Germline V gene sequence: CDR1 SGHAT, CDR2 FQNNGV. The J segment lost 10 bases and the V segment lost 3 bases, leaving 7 bases of the junction unmatched. The CDR3 runs 15 residues. The CDR3: CASSFVGTGGPEQFF. CDR3 coding DNA: TGTGCCAGCAGCTTTGTTGGGACAGGGGGCCCCGAGCAGTTCTTC.

The chain combines TRBV4-1 with TRBJ2-3; 9 bases agree with TRBD2. Germline lookup yields CDR1 MGHRA and CDR2 YSYEKL. The J segment lost 0 bases and the V segment lost 0 bases, leaving 4 bases of the junction unmatched. This CDR3 comprises 17 residues. The chain's CDR3 is CASSQDQRGVSTDTQYF. Written as DNA, the CDR3 is TGCGCCAGCAGCCAAGACCAGCGGGGGGTCAGCACAGATACGCAGTATTTT.

This clonotype came up a few times. The genes are TRBV12-3 or TRBV12-4 and TRBJ1-4, with D possibly matching TRBD1 (5 bases). V was pared by 7 bases and J by 11 bases, with 14 bases between. The CDR3 is 12 amino acids. The DNA of the CDR3 is TGTGCCAGCACCGGGACCTTGACTAAACTGTTTTTT. Amino acids: CASTGTLTKLFF.

This clonotype was seen more than once but under ten times. The gene calls are TRBV6-1 and TRBJ1-2, with D perhaps TRBD1 (5 bases). From germline, CDR1 is MNHNS and CDR2 SASEGT. V was clipped by 6 bases and J by 3 bases, with 11 bases between them. This CDR3 has 13 residues. CDR3 DNA: TGTGCCAGCAGAAGGGACGGCGACTATGGCTACACCTTC. Residues: CASRRDGDYGYTF.

This clonotype was seen more than once but under ten times. This sequence joins TRBV10-3 and TRBJ1-2; D unresolved. The CDR3 length is 13 residues. Germline V gene sequence: CDR1 ENHRY, CDR2 SYGVKD. V lost 2 bases and J 6 bases, leaving 10 bases between the germline ends. The CDR3 loop reads CAISEIGRDGYTF. As DNA, the CDR3 is TGTGCCATCAGTGAGATAGGACGGGATGGCTACACCTTC.

This clonotype was counted between two and nine times. The gene calls are TRBV11-3 and TRBJ2-1; weak D call: TRBD2 (9 bases). V lost 6 bases, J lost 4 bases, and 28 bases lay in between. This CDR3 contains 19 residues. The germline V gene has CDR1 SGHNT and CDR2 YENEEA. In DNA form, the CDR3 reads TGTGCCAGCAGTCCGGGATGGGTTAGCGGGGGACAGGATTACAATGAGCAGTTCTTC. Translated: CASSPGWVSGGQDYNEQFF.

J is TRBJ2-5 and V is TRBV18, with 7 bases identical to TRBD2. Germline V gene data show CDR1 as KGHSH and CDR2 as LQKENI. The ends lost 6 bases at V and 1 base at J; junction bases unmatched: 2. The CDR3 contains 13 residues. This CDR3 reads CASSRTSQETQYF. DNA of the CDR3: TGTGCCAGCTCTCGGACTAGCCAAGAGACCCAGTACTTC.

This clonotype has a handful of counts. The chain has TRBV6-1 and TRBJ1-2; D call uncertain. V gave up 1 base and J gave up 5 bases, with 17 bases separating them. Germline V gene data show CDR1 as MNHNS and CDR2 as SASEGT. The CDR3 contains 16 residues. The CDR3 DNA follows: TGTGCCAGCAGTGAAGGAGGAGCCCCACCTCTATATGGCTACACCTTC. Translating it yields CASSEGGAPPLYGYTF.

A remark on this clonotype: A much larger clone differs from this one at a single base, so this may be a read error. This sequence joins TRBV19 and TRBJ1-2; D may be TRBD1 (6 bases). Germline lookup yields CDR1 LNHDA and CDR2 SQIVND (reference sequence). The CDR3 extends over 13 amino acids. Written as DNA, the CDR3 is TGTGCCAGTACAGAAGACAGGTACTATGGCTACAACTTC. Its protein product is CASTEDRYYGYNF.

This clonotype was counted at least ten times. V usage is TRBV5-1 and J usage is TRBJ2-5, with TRBD1 as a possible D gene (5 bases). The V and J ends lost 0 bases and 0 bases respectively, with 9 bases between them. Germline V CDR1 and CDR2: SGHRS, YFSETQ. The CDR3 totals 15 residues. This CDR3 is CASSLGRVNQETQYF. The CDR3 DNA reads as TGCGCCAGCAGCTTGGGCAGGGTGAACCAAGAGACCCAGTACTTC. Looking up the rest from reference TRBV5-1 and TRBJ2-5 gives the full variable domain: KAGVTQTPRYLIKTRGQQVTLSCSPISGHRSVSWYQQTPGQGLQFLFEYFSETQRNKGNFPGRFSGRQFSNSRSEMNVSTLELGDSALYLCASSLGRVNQETQYFGPGTRLLVL.

In its sample, this clonotype was seen once. The chain links TRBV2 to TRBJ2-3; 11 bases fit TRBD2. This CDR3 spans 19 amino acids. The ends lost 6 bases at V and 0 bases at J; junction bases unmatched: 14. The germline gives CDR1 SNHLY, CDR2 FYNNEI. The CDR3 DNA reads TGTGCCAGCAGCCGAACCCAACTAGCGGGGGCCCCTAGCACAGATACGCAGTATTTT. This sequence encodes CASSRTQLAGAPSTDTQYF. Using reference TRBV2 and TRBJ2-3 for the parts outside the CDR3, the full variable domain is EPEVTQTPSHQVTQMGQEVILRCVPISNHLYFYWYRQILGQKVEFLVSFYNNEISEKSEIFDDQFSVERPDGSNFTLKIRSTKLEDSAMYFCASSRTQLAGAPSTDTQYFGPGTRLTVL.